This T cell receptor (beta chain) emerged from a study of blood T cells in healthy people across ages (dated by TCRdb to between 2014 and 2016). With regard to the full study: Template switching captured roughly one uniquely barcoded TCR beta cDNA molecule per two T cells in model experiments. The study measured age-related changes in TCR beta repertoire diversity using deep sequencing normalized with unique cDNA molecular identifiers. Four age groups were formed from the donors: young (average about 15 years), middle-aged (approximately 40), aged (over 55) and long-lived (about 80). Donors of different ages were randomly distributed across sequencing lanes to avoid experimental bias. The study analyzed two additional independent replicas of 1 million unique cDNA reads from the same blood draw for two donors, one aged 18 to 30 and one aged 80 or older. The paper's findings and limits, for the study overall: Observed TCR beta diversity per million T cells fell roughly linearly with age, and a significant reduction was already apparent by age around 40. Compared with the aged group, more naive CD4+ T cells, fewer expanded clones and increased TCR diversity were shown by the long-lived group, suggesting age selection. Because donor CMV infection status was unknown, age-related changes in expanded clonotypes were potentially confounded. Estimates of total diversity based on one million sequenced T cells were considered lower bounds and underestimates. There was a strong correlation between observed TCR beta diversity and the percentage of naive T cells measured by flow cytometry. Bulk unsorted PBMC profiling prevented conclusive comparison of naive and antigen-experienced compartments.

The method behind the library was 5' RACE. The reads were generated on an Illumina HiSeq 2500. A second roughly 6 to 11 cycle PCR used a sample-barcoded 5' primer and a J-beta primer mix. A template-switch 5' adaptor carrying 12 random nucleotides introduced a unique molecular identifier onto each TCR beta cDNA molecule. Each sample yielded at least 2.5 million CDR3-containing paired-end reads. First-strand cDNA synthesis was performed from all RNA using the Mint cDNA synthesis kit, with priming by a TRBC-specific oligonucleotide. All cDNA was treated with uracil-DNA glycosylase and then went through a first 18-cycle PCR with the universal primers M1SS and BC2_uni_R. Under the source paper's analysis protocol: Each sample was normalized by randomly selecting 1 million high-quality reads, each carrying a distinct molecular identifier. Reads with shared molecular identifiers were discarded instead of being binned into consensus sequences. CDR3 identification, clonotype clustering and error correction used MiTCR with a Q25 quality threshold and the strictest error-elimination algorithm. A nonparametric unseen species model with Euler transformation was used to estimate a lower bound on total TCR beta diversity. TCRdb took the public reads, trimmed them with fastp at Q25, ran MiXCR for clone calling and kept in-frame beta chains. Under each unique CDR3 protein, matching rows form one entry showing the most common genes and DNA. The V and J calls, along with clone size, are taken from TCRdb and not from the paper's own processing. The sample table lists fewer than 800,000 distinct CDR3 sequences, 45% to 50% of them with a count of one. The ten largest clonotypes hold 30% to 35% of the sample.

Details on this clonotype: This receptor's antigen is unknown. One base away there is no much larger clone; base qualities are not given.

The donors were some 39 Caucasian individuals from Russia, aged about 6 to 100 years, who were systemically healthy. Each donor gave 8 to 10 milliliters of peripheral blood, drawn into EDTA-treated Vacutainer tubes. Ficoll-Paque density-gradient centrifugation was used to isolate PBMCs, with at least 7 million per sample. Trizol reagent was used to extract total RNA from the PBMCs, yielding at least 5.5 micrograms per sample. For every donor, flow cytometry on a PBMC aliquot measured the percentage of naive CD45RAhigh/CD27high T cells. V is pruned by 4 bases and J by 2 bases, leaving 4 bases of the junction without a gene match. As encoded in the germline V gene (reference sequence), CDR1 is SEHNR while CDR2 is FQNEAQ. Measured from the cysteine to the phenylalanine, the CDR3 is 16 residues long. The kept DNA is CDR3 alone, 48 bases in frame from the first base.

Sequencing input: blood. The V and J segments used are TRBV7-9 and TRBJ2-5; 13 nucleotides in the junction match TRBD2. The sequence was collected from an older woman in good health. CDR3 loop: CASSSLLAGGQETQYF. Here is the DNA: TGTGCCAGCAGCTCACTACTAGCGGGGGGGCAAGAGACCCAGTACTTC. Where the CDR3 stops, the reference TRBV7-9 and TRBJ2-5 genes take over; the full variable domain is DTGVSQNPRHKITKRGQNVTFRCDPISEHNRLYWYRQTLGQGPEFLTYFQNEAQLEKSRLLSDRFSAERPKGSFSTLEIQRTEQGDSAMYLCASSSLLAGGQETQYFGPGTRLLVL.